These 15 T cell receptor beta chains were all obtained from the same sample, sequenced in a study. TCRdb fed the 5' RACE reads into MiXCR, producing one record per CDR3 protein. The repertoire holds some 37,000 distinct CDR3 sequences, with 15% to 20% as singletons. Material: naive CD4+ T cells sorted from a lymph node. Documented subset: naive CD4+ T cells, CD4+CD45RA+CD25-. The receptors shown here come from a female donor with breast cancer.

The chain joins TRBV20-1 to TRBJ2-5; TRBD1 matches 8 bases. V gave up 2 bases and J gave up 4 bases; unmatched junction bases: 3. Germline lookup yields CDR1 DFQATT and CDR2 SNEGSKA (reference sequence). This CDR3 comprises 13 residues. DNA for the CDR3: TGCAGTGCTAGACAGGGGGCTGGAGAGACCCAGTACTTC. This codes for CSARQGAGETQYF.

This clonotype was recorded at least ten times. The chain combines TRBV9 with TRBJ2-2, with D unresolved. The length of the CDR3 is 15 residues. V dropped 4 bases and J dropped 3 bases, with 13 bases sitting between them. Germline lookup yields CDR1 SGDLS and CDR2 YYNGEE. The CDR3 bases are TGTGCCAGCAGCCGAAGCGAGGACCACACCGGGGAGCTGTTTTTT. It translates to CASSRSEDHTGELFF.

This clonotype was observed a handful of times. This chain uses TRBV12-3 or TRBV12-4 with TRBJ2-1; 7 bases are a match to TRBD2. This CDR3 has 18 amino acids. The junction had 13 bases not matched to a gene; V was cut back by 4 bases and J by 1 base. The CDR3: CASSSSPGGSGSYNEQFF. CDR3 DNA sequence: TGTGCCAGCAGTTCCTCCCCCGGGGGTAGCGGGTCCTACAATGAGCAGTTCTTC.

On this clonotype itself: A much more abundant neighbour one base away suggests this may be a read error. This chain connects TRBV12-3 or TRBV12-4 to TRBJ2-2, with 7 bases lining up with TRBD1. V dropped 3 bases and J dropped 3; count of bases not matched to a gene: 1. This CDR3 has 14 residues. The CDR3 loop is CASSFQGDTGELFF. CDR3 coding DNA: TGTGCCAGCAGTTTCCAGGGGGACACCGGGGAGCTGTTTTTT.

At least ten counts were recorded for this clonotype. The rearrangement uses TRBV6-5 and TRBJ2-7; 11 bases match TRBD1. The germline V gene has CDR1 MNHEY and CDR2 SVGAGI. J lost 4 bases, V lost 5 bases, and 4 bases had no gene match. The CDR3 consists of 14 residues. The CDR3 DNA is TGTGCCAGCAGTCTGGGACAGGGGGTTTACGAGCAGTACTTC. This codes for CASSLGQGVYEQYF.

As DNA, the CDR3 is TGTGCCAGCAGCCCTCGCAGCGGGAGCCGCACAGATACGCAGTATTTT. Its protein is CASSPRSGSRTDTQYF. This chain uses TRBV7-2 with TRBJ2-3; 8 positions agree with TRBD2. CDR1 and CDR2 (germline): SGHTA, FQGNSA. The CDR3 spans 16 residues. Trimming cost V 5 bases and J 1 base; bases outside gene matches: 8.

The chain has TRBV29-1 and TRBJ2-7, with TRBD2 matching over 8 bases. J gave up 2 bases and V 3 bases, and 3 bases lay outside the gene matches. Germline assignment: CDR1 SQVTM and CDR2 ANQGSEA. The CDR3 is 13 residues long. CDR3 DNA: TGCAGCGTTGATGAGCGGGGGACCTACGAGCAGTACTTC. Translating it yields CSVDERGTYEQYF.

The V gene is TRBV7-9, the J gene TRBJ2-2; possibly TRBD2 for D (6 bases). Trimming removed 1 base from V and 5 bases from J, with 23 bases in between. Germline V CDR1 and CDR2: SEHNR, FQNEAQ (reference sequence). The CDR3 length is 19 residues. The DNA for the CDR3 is TGTGCCAGCAGCTTAGGCCGATCCGACGGGAGAAGTCGAACCGGGGAGCTGTTTTTT. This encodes CASSLGRSDGRSRTGELFF.

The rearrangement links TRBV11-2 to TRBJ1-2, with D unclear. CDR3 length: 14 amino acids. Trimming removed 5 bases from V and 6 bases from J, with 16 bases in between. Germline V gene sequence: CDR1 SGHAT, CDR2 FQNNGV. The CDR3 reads CASSPGRGRDGYTF. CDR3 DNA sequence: TGTGCCAGCAGCCCCGGACGGGGAAGGGATGGCTACACCTTC.

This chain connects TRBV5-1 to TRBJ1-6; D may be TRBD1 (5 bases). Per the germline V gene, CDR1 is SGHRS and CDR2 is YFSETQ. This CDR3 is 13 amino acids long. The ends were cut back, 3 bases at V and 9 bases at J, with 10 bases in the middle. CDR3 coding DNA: TGCGCCAGCAGCTCCGGGACGATTTCACCCCTCCACTTT. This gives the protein CASSSGTISPLHF.

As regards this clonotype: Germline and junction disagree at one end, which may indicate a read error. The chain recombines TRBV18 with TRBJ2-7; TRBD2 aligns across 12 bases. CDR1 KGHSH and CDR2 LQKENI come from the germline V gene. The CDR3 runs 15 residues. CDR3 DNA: TGTGCCAGCTCACTAAGGACTAGCGGGATCTACGAGAAGTACTTC. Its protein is CASSLRTSGIYEKYF.

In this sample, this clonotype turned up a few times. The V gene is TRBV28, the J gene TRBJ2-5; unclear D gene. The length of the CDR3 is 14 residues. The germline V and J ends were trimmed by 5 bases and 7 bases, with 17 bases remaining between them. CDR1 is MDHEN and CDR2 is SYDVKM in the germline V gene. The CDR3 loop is CASSTPQPLGTQYF. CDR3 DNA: TGTGCCAGCAGTACCCCTCAGCCTCTCGGGACCCAGTACTTC. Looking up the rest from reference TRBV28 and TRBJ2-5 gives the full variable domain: DVKVTQSSRYLVKRTGEKVFLECVQDMDHENMFWYRQDPGLGLRLIYFSYDVKMKEKGDIPEGYSVSREKKERFSLILESASTNQTSMYLCASSTPQPLGTQYFGPGTRLLVL.

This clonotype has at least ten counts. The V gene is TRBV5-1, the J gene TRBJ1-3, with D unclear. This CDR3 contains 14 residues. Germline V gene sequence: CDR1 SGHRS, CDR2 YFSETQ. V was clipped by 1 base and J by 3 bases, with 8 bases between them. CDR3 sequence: CASSLSGIGNTIYF. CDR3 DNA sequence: TGCGCCAGCAGCTTGTCAGGCATTGGAAACACCATATATTTT.

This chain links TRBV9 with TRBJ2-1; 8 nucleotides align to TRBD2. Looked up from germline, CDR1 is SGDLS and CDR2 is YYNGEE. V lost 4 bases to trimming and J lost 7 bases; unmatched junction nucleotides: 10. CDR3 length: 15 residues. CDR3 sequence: CASSTRPTSVNEQFF. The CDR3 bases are TGTGCCAGCAGCACCCGGCCGACTAGCGTGAATGAGCAGTTCTTC. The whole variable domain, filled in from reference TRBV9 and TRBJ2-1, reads DSGVTQTPKHLITATGQRVTLRCSPRSGDLSVYWYQQSLDQGLQFLIQYYNGEERAKGNILERFSAQQFPDLHSELNLSSLELGDSALYFCASSTRPTSVNEQFFGPGTRLTVL.

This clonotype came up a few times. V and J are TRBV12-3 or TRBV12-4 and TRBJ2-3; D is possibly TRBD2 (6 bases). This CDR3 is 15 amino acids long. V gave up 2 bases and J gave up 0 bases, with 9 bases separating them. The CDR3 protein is CASSLREISTDTQYF. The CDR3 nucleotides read TGTGCCAGCAGTTTACGGGAGATAAGCACAGATACGCAGTATTTT.